This record looks at one TCR beta chain sequence and its context. The length of the CDR3 is 14 residues. Germline lookup yields CDR1 KGHSH and CDR2 LQKENI. Trimming left V 5 bases short and J 5 bases short, with 15 bases between. Enrolled during active infection, Seattle patients were then followed longitudinally. This sample was included in a study of blood T cell repertoires in COVID-19. Original data processing: Using reference gene primer amplification, nucleated cell counts were estimated. This table comes from immunoSEQ multiplex PCR, and its TCRdb copy is limited to in-frame clones, with some not included. V and J calls and clone size are given by that table; D and trimming were obtained from the DNA. The sample consists of tens of thousands of clones, around two thirds of them appearing once.

The clonotype was recovered from a man between 65 and 85 years old with COVID-19, enrolled during active disease. This rearrangement joins TRBV18 to TRBJ2-5, with D maybe TRBD1 (6 bases). What was sequenced was peripheral blood. The CDR3 region is CASSGQGPRETQYF. The CDR3 DNA is TGTGCCAGCTCAGGGCAGGGGCCGAGGGAGACCCAGTACTTC.